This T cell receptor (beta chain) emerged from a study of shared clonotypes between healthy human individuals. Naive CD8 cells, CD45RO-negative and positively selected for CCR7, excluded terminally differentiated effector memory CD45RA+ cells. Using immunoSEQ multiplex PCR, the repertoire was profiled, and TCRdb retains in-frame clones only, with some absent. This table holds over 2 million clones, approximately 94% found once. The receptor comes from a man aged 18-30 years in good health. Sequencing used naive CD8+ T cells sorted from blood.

The CDR3 coding sequence is TGTGCCTGGAGTGAGGATAGTGATGACAGGGGGCTTGACTATGGCTACACCTTC. Its translation is CAWSEDSDDRGLDYGYTF. V usage is TRBV30 and J usage is TRBJ1-2, with 10 bases identical to TRBD1. V lost 1 base and J lost 3; bases outside the gene matches: 14. This CDR3 is 18 amino acids long. The germline gives CDR1 GTSNPN, CDR2 SVGIG (reference sequence). Full variable domain (outside the CDR3, taken from reference TRBV30 and TRBJ1-2): SQTIHQWPATLVQPVGSPLSLECTVEGTSNPNLYWYRQAAGRGLQLLFYSVGIGQISSEVPQNLSASRPQDRQFILSSKKLLLSDSGFYLCAWSEDSDDRGLDYGYTFGSGTRLTVV.